The clone carrying this T cell receptor beta chain appeared a few times. What it binds is unknown. This entry comes from a study of T-cell reconstitution after alpha-beta-depleted transplantation in children. Study results and limitations: Counts and diversity of T cells one year after transplant came mostly from newly produced T cells.

Trimming pared 2 bases from V and 3 bases from J, leaving 7 bases between. CDR1 and CDR2 from the germline V gene are MDHEN and SYDVKM. This CDR3 comprises 14 residues. As it was prepared, the TCRbeta library received unique molecular identifiers. TCRdb passed the PCR reads through MiXCR, listing each CDR3 protein once. This repertoire shows about 610,000 distinct CDR3 sequences, 27% found once; its top ten account for around 36%. This TCR was sampled from a boy in the first two years of life with Wiskott-Aldrich syndrome, due to receive a stem cell transplant. The material was PBMCs, obtained before TCRalphabeta/CD19-depleted stem cell transplant. The chain recombines TRBV28 with TRBJ2-2, with D uncertain. The CDR3 region has the DNA TGTGCCAGCAGTTTAATGGGTGACACCGGGGAGCTGTTTTTT. Its protein product is CASSLMGDTGELFF.